The text below deals with one TCR beta chain. Its antigen is as yet unknown. CD8 memory fractions consisted of CD45RO+ and CCR7-negative CD45RA+ TemRA cells together. The data were obtained in a study of shared clonotypes between healthy human individuals. About the study: Three plates were used per donor for CD4 naive, three for CD4 memory, two for CD8 naive and one for CD8 memory.

The V gene's germline CDR1 is SGHRS and CDR2 YFSETQ. V gave up 2 bases and J gave up 0 bases, with 18 bases separating them. The CDR3 totals 18 residues. Profiled with immunoSEQ multiplex PCR; TCRdb holds only in-frame clones, not every one. The table records approximately 350,000 clones, roughly 96% of them present only once. Overall study findings and caveats: Clonotypes that were shared across a handful of donors made up roughly 5% of naive CD4 clonotypes.

This sequence joins TRBV5-1 and TRBJ2-1; possibly TRBD2 for D (5 bases). The sequence derives from a man aged 25 to 40 in good health. Source material: memory CD8+ T cells sorted from blood. Subset of the sample: CD45RO+ cells pooled with CCR7-negative TemRA cells. CDR3 protein: CASSFSGPTGSSYNEQFF. In DNA form, the CDR3 reads TGCGCCAGCAGCTTCAGTGGGCCCACTGGGAGCTCCTACAATGAGCAGTTCTTC.